A single sample gave rise to the 32 T cell receptor beta chains below, sequenced in a study of blood T cell repertoires in COVID-19. Some clones are missing from TCRdb's copy, which holds only in-frame ones; the method was immunoSEQ multiplex PCR. The data hold about 120,000 clones, with roughly 89% observed a single time. The sample was peripheral blood. Receptors originate from a woman between 45 and 60 years old with acute or convalescent COVID-19.

The V call is TRBV25-1, the J call TRBJ2-7; 8 bases are shared with TRBD2. This CDR3 comprises 14 residues. From germline, CDR1 is MGHDK and CDR2 SYGVNS. V was pared by 6 bases and J by 2 bases, with 6 bases of the junction left unmatched. CDR3 in DNA: TGTGCCAGCAGCCCCGGGAGGGGAACCTACGAGCAGTACTTC. It encodes CASSPGRGTYEQYF.

The CDR3 DNA follows: TGTGCCAGCAGCGCGGGACAGGGGCCAGATACGCAGTATTTT. It is translated as CASSAGQGPDTQYF. This rearrangement joins TRBV9 to TRBJ2-3; 10 bases are shared with TRBD1. There are 14 residues in the CDR3. In germline, CDR1 is SGDLS, CDR2 YYNGEE. Trimming at V came to 3 bases and at J to 4 bases, leaving 2 bases not matched to a gene. The full variable domain, rest sourced from reference TRBV9 and TRBJ2-3, is DSGVTQTPKHLITATGQRVTLRCSPRSGDLSVYWYQQSLDQGLQFLIQYYNGEERAKGNILERFSAQQFPDLHSELNLSSLELGDSALYFCASSAGQGPDTQYFGPGTRLTVL.

This chain connects TRBV5-1 to TRBJ2-7; D may be TRBD2 (5 bases). Germline lookup yields CDR1 SGHRS and CDR2 YFSETQ. The V and J ends lost 3 bases and 5 bases respectively, with 6 bases between them. CDR3 size: 11 residues. CDR3: CASSSGNEQYF. The CDR3 DNA sequence: TGCGCCAGCAGCTCGGGAAACGAGCAGTACTTC.

J is TRBJ1-3 and V is TRBV21-1; the D call in the table, TRBD1, was not verified against the DNA. TRBV21-1 is described as a pseudogene. This CDR3 is built from 15 residues. The CDR3 DNA reads as TGTGCCATCATCCTCTTCCTGGGACAGGGAAACACCATATATTTT. It is translated as CAIILFLGQGNTIYF.

The chain couples TRBV9 to TRBJ1-6; TRBD1 aligns across 9 bases. The CDR3 contains 14 residues. V dropped 3 bases and J dropped 8; count of bases not matched to a gene: 3. The germline gives CDR1 SGDLS, CDR2 YYNGEE. The CDR3 DNA reads TGTGCCAGCAGCGCGACAGGGGGATATTCACCCCTCCACTTT. It yields the protein CASSATGGYSPLHF.

The chain joins TRBV30 to TRBJ2-3, with TRBD1 as a possible D gene (6 bases). The CDR3 totals 12 residues. Trimming stripped 2 bases from V and 6 bases from J, with 9 bases between. The V gene's germline CDR1 is GTSNPN and CDR2 SVGIG (reference sequence). The CDR3 loop is CAWSTQGDTQYF. In nucleotides, the CDR3 is TGTGCCTGGAGTACCCAGGGGGATACGCAGTATTTT.

CDR3: CASSAQGADGYTF. DNA of the CDR3: TGTGCCAGCAGTGCACAGGGTGCCGATGGCTACACCTTC. The rearrangement uses TRBV2 and TRBJ1-2, with a possible D match to TRBD1 (6 bases). This CDR3 has 13 residues. The V gene's germline CDR1 is SNHLY and CDR2 FYNNEI. Trimming left V 4 bases short and J 6 bases short, with 12 bases between.

Only a few counts were recorded for this clone. J is TRBJ1-6 and V is TRBV19, with TRBD1 identical over 7 bases. V was pared by 6 bases and J by 8 bases, with 7 bases of the junction left unmatched. Germline-derived CDR1 and CDR2 are LNHDA and SQIVND (reference sequence). CDR3 size: 14 residues. The DNA of the CDR3 is TGTGCCAGTAGAACGGACAGGTTGCATTCACCCCTCCACTTT. This gives the protein CASRTDRLHSPLHF.

This chain uses TRBV5-1 with TRBJ1-1; TRBD1 aligns across 12 bases. Losses at the gene ends were 4 bases for V and 3 bases for J; bases not matched to a gene: 7. The CDR3 has 16 residues. Germline V gene sequence: CDR1 SGHRS, CDR2 YFSETQ. CDR3 in amino acids: CASSLEGQGAYTEAFF. For the CDR3, the DNA is TGCGCCAGCAGCCTAGAGGGACAGGGGGCATACACTGAAGCTTTCTTT.

The rearrangement links TRBV5-1 to TRBJ2-7, with D perhaps matching TRBD2 (7 bases). There are 15 residues in the CDR3. Germline CDR1 reads SGHRS; CDR2 reads YFSETQ. Trimming cost V 3 bases and J 5 bases, with 18 bases left between them. CDR3 DNA: TGCGCCAGCAGCTCCGCAGGGGAGGGGAGGAACGAGCAGTACTTC. This encodes CASSSAGEGRNEQYF.

V and J are TRBV30 and TRBJ1-5; possible D gene TRBD1, 6 bases. Germline V gene data show CDR1 as GTSNPN and CDR2 as SVGIG (reference sequence). The CDR3 consists of 15 residues. V shed 0 bases and J shed 2 bases, with 11 bases lying between them. In nucleotides, the CDR3 is TGTGCCTGGAGTGTGAGGGCAGGGGGCAATCAGCCCCAGCATTTT. As protein: CAWSVRAGGNQPQHF.

V gene TRBV19 combines with J gene TRBJ2-2, with TRBD2 as a possible D gene (5 bases). V gave up 7 bases and J gave up 4 bases, with 22 bases separating them. The length of the CDR3 is 17 residues. Germline V lookup: CDR1 LNHDA, CDR2 SQIVND (reference sequence). The CDR3 loop reads CASISAGLPRSTGELFF. The DNA of the CDR3 is TGTGCCAGTATCTCTGCTGGACTCCCGCGAAGCACCGGGGAGCTGTTTTTT.

The CDR3 nucleotides read TGTGCCAGCAGGCGGGACAGTCTACAAGAGACCCAGTACTTC. It codes for CASRRDSLQETQYF. The chain carries TRBV6-5 and TRBJ2-5, with TRBD1 as a possible D gene (7 bases). CDR3 length: 14 residues. The V gene's germline CDR1 is MNHEY and CDR2 SVGAGI. V was pared by 6 bases and J by 2 bases, with 13 bases between.

The chain recombines TRBV24-1 with TRBJ2-2; D gene uncertain. The germline CDR1 and CDR2 sequences are KGHDR and SFDVKD. CDR3 length: 13 amino acids. Trimming removed 9 bases at V and 0 bases at J, with 7 bases between. The CDR3 loop is CATRSPNTGELFF. The CDR3 nucleotides read TGTGCCACCCGGTCCCCGAACACCGGGGAGCTGTTTTTT.

The genes are TRBV3-1 (or the pseudogene TRBV3-2) and TRBJ1-1, with 8 bases lining up with TRBD1. CDR3 length: 16 amino acids. Germline V gene sequence: CDR1 LGHDT, CDR2 YNNKEL (reference sequence). V lost 6 bases, J lost 5 bases, and 14 bases stayed unmatched. The DNA for the CDR3 is TGTGCCAGCAGTCCCGTCCGTCCCCAGGGGGCAACTGAAGCTTTCTTT. Translation gives CASSPVRPQGATEAFF.

The CDR3 region has the DNA TGTGCCAGCAGCGTAGCTTGGGGGCTTACGCAGTATTTT. Translating gives CASSVAWGLTQYF. The V and J genes are TRBV9 and TRBJ2-3; D might be TRBD1 (6 bases). V lost 0 bases, J lost 8 bases, and 10 bases lay in between. The CDR3 totals 13 residues. Germline loops: CDR1 SGDLS, CDR2 YYNGEE.

The genes are TRBV27 and TRBJ2-1; 9 nucleotides agree with TRBD2. In germline, CDR1 is MNHEY, CDR2 SMNVEV (reference sequence). The length of the CDR3 is 18 residues. V gave up 2 bases and J gave up 4 bases; unmatched junction bases: 12. The CDR3 loop reads CASSLQHYRAGGYNEQFF. Here the CDR3 DNA reads TGTGCCAGCAGTTTACAGCACTACAGGGCGGGAGGGTACAATGAGCAGTTCTTC.

The chain couples TRBV29-1 to TRBJ2-1; 7 nucleotides line up with TRBD1. Trimming took 4 bases from V and 3 from J; bases not matched to a gene: 9. The germline CDR1 and CDR2 sequences are SQVTM and ANQGSEA. The CDR3 sequence is 15 residues long. CDR3 loop: CSVVGPGGYYNEQFF. Here the CDR3 DNA reads TGCAGCGTTGTGGGACCAGGGGGTTACTACAATGAGCAGTTCTTC.

The gene calls are TRBV25-1 and TRBJ1-2; the D is unclear. The CDR3 is made up of 14 amino acids. The germline V gene has CDR1 MGHDK and CDR2 SYGVNS. Trimming shortened V by 3 bases and J by 5 bases, and 13 bases separated the two germline ends. The CDR3 DNA sequence: TGTGCCAGCAGTGAGTGGGCAGGCGAATATGGCTACACCTTC. Its protein product is CASSEWAGEYGYTF.

The chain recombines TRBV6-1 with TRBJ2-4; 9 nucleotides line up with TRBD2. V shed 3 bases and J 15 bases; nucleotides not matched to a gene: 12. The CDR3 length is 14 residues. Germline V gene data show CDR1 as MNHNS and CDR2 as SASEGT. Here the CDR3 reads CASSEAGGPNYGYF. DNA of the CDR3: TGTGCCAGCAGTGAGGCGGGAGGGCCTAATTACGGGTACTTC.

The V and J genes are TRBV11-3 and TRBJ2-3, with 10 positions matching TRBD2. After removal of 0 bases from V and 5 bases from J, the junction contained 5 bases not matched to a gene. The CDR3 length is 16 residues. CDR1 and CDR2 from the germline V gene are SGHNT and YENEEA. Here the CDR3 reads CASSLESGGAVDTQYF. As DNA, the CDR3 is TGTGCCAGCAGCTTAGAAAGCGGGGGGGCGGTAGATACGCAGTATTTT.

CDR3: CASSPAGQGSGQPQHF. The CDR3 region has the DNA TGTGCCAGCTCACCAGCGGGACAGGGCTCAGGACAGCCCCAGCATTTT. The gene calls are TRBV18 and TRBJ1-5; 9 bases align to TRBD1. The V and J ends lost 2 bases and 7 bases, in that order; junction bases with no gene match: 9. The germline V gene has CDR1 KGHSH and CDR2 LQKENI. This CDR3 has 16 amino acids.

Here the CDR3 DNA reads TGTGCCAGTTCGGCAACTAATGAAAAACTGTTTTTT. Its translation: CASSATNEKLFF. The chain employs TRBV3-1 (or the pseudogene TRBV3-2) and TRBJ1-4; D gene unclear. The CDR3 runs 12 residues. The V and J ends lost 9 bases and 0 bases respectively, with 5 bases between them. Germline V gene data show CDR1 as LGHDT and CDR2 as YNNKEL (reference sequence).

CDR3 sequence reads: CAWSSGSNQPQHF. DNA for the CDR3: TGTGCCTGGAGCTCAGGTAGCAATCAGCCCCAGCATTTT. The rearrangement joins TRBV30 to TRBJ1-5; D call uncertain. Trimming stripped 3 bases from V and 0 bases from J, with 6 bases between. Germline assignment: CDR1 GTSNPN and CDR2 SVGIG (reference sequence). CDR3 size: 13 residues. The full variable domain, rest sourced from reference TRBV30 and TRBJ1-5, is SQTIHQWPATLVQPVGSPLSLECTVEGTSNPNLYWYRQAAGRGLQLLFYSVGIGQISSEVPQNLSASRPQDRQFILSSKKLLLSDSGFYLCAWSSGSNQPQHFGDGTRLSIL.

This chain joins TRBV12-3 or TRBV12-4 and TRBJ1-5; unclear D gene. The CDR3 sequence is 13 residues long. Trimming removed 4 bases at V and 3 bases at J, with 7 bases between. The CDR3 loop reads CASSSGFNQPQHF. The CDR3 DNA follows: TGTGCCAGCAGTTCGGGTTTCAATCAGCCCCAGCATTTT.

The rearrangement links TRBV12-5 to TRBJ1-1; the D is unclear. Between the trimmed V and J ends, which lost 1 base and 11 bases, there was a span of 11 bases. Germline CDR1 reads LGHNT; CDR2 reads FRNRAP. The CDR3 is 12 residues long. CDR3 sequence reads: CASGLEEVFAFF. The CDR3 bases are TGTGCTAGTGGTTTGGAGGAGGTTTTCGCTTTCTTT. Supplemented by reference TRBV12-5 and TRBJ1-1, the full variable domain reads DARVTQTPRHKVTEMGQEVTMRCQPILGHNTVFWYRQTMMQGLELLAYFRNRAPLDDSGMPKDRFSAEMPDATLATLKIQPSEPRDSAVYFCASGLEEVFAFFGQGTRLTVV.

The CDR3: CAIRGLAGDYNEQFF. CDR3 nucleotide sequence: TGTGCCATCAGGGGACTAGCGGGAGATTACAATGAGCAGTTCTTC. The V call is TRBV10-3, the J call TRBJ2-1; 14 nucleotides align to TRBD2. Germline CDR1 is ENHRY and CDR2 is SYGVKD. Trimming at V came to 6 bases and at J to 4 bases, leaving 2 bases not matched to a gene. The CDR3 spans 15 residues.

The chain is built from TRBV5-6 and TRBJ2-7, with 7 positions matching TRBD1. With V trimmed by 0 bases and J by 5 bases, 5 bases remained unmatched. CDR3 length equals 14 residues. Looked up from germline, CDR1 is SGHDT and CDR2 is YYEEEE. The CDR3, as DNA: TGTGCCAGCAGCTTGGATCACAGGGGCCACGAGCAGTACTTC. Translated: CASSLDHRGHEQYF.

This chain uses TRBV15 with TRBJ2-7; D not certain. CDR1 is LNHNV, CDR2 YYDKDF, per germline (reference sequence). Trimming took 4 bases from V and 0 from J, leaving 13 bases between them. CDR3 length equals 15 residues. CDR3 loop: CATSKYMKSSYEQYF. The DNA of the CDR3 is TGTGCCACCAGCAAGTATATGAAGAGCTCCTACGAGCAGTACTTC.

V usage is TRBV6-2 or TRBV6-3 and J usage is TRBJ2-5; weak D call: TRBD1 (7 bases). Germline V gene sequence: CDR1 MNHEY, CDR2 SVGEGT. V dropped 2 bases and J dropped 2 bases, with 12 bases sitting between them. The CDR3 contains 15 residues. CDR3 DNA: TGTGCCAGCAGTTACGAGGGGGCGGGGCAAGAGACCCAGTACTTC. This gives the protein CASSYEGAGQETQYF.

The CDR3 DNA reads TGCGCCACCTCTTCGGGACAGGATCCCTACGAGCAGTACTTC. It translates to CATSSGQDPYEQYF. The rearrangement joins TRBV10-1 to TRBJ2-7, with 8 positions matching TRBD1. Germline assignment: CDR1 WNHNN and CDR2 SYGVQD (reference sequence). This CDR3 has 14 residues. The junction had 10 bases not matched to a gene; V was cut back by 10 bases and J by 2 bases.

By sample share, this clone is large. This rearrangement joins TRBV5-6 to TRBJ2-7; D unresolved. The CDR3 totals 13 residues. V shed 1 base and J shed 0 bases, with 5 bases lying between them. CDR1 SGHDT and CDR2 YYEEEE come from the germline V gene. The CDR3: CASSLIRSYEQYF. CDR3 coding DNA: TGTGCCAGCAGCTTGATCCGCTCCTACGAGCAGTACTTC.